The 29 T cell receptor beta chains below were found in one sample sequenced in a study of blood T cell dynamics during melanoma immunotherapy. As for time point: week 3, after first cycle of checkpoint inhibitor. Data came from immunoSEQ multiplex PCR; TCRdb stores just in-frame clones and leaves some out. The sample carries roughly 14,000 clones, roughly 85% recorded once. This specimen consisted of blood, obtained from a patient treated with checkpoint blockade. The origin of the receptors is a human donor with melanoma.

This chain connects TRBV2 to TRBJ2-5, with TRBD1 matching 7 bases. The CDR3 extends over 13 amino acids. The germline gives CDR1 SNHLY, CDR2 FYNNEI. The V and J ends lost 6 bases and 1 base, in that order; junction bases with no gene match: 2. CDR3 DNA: TGTGCCAGCAGGGGACAGATCCAAGAGACCCAGTACTTC. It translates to CASRGQIQETQYF.

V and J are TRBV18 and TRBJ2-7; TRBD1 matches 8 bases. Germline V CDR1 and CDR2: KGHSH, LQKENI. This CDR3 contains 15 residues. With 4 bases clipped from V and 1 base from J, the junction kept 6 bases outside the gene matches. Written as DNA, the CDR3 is TGTGCCAGCTCACAACAGACAGGGGCATCCTACGAGCAGTACTTC. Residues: CASSQQTGASYEQYF.

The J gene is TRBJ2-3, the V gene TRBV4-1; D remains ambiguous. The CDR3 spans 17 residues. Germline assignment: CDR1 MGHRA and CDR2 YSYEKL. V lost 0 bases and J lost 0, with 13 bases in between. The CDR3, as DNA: TGCGCCAGCAGCCAAGATCGGCTCGCATCTAGCACAGATACGCAGTATTTT. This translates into CASSQDRLASSTDTQYF.

As DNA, the CDR3 is TGTGCCAGCGAACAGGGGGGTCAAGAGACCCAGTACTTC. Its protein product is CASEQGGQETQYF. The chain combines TRBV25-1 with TRBJ2-5; 8 bases align to TRBD1. The germline V gene encodes CDR1 MGHDK and CDR2 SYGVNS. The CDR3 contains 13 residues. With V trimmed by 8 bases and J by 2 bases, 4 bases remained unmatched.

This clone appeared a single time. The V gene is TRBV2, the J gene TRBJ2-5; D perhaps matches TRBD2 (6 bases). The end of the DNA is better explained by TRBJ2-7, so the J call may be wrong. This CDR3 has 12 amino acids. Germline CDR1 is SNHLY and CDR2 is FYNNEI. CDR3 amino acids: CASSVGGYEQYF. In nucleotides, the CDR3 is TGTGCCAGCAGTGTCGGGGGCTACGAGCAGTACTTC.

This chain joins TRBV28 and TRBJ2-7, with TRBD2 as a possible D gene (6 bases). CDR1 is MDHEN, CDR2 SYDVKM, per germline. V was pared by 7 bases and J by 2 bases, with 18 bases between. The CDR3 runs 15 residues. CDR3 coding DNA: TGTGCCAGCACCATTTTGCGGGGCAATCCCTACGAGCAGTACTTC. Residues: CASTILRGNPYEQYF. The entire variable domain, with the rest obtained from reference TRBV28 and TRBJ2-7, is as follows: DVKVTQSSRYLVKRTGEKVFLECVQDMDHENMFWYRQDPGLGLRLIYFSYDVKMKEKGDIPEGYSVSREKKERFSLILESASTNQTSMYLCASTILRGNPYEQYFGPGTRLTVT.

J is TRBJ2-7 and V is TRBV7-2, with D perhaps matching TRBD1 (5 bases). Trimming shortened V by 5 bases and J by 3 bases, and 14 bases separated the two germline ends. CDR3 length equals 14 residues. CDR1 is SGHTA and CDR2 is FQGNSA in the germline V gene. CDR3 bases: TGTGCCAGCAGCCCCTCTGGGCAGGGCTACGAGCAGTACTTC. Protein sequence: CASSPSGQGYEQYF.

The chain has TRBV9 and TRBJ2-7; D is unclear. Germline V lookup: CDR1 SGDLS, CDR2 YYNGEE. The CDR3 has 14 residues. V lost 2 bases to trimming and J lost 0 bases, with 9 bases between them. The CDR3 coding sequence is TGTGCCAGCAGCGTCAGCCAAAGCTCCTACGAGCAGTACTTC. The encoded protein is CASSVSQSSYEQYF.

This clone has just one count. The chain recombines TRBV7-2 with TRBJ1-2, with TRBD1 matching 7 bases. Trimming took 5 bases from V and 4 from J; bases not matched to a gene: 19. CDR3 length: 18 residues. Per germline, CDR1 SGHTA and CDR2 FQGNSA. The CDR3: CASSPLLPGRGRTYGYTF. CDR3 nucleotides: TGTGCCAGCAGCCCACTACTTCCGGGGAGGGGGCGCACCTATGGCTACACCTTC.

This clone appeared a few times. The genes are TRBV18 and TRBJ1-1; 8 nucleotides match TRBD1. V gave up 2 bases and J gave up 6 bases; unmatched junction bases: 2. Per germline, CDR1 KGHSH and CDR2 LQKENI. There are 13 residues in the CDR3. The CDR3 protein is CASSPGQGSEAFF. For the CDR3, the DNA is TGTGCCAGCTCACCAGGACAGGGTTCTGAAGCTTTCTTT. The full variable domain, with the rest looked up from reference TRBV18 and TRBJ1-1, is NAGVMQNPRHLVRRRGQEARLRCSPMKGHSHVYWYRQLPEEGLKFMVYLQKENIIDESGMPKERFSAEFPKEGPSILRIQQVVRGDSAAYFCASSPGQGSEAFFGQGTRLTVV.

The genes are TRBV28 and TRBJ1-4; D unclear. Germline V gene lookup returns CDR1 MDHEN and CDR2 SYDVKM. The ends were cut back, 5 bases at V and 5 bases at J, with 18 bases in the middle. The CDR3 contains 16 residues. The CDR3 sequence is CASSPVSGRRNEKLFF. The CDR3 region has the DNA TGTGCCAGCAGTCCCGTTTCGGGTCGGAGGAATGAAAAACTGTTTTTT. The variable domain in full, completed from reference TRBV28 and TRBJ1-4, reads DVKVTQSSRYLVKRTGEKVFLECVQDMDHENMFWYRQDPGLGLRLIYFSYDVKMKEKGDIPEGYSVSREKKERFSLILESASTNQTSMYLCASSPVSGRRNEKLFFGSGTQLSVL.

DNA of the CDR3: TGTGCCAGCAGTTTAGACGAACCGAACACCGGGGAGCTGTTTTTT. It yields the protein CASSLDEPNTGELFF. The rearrangement uses TRBV6-6 and TRBJ2-2; D is ambiguous. The CDR3 spans 15 residues. V was trimmed by 4 bases and J by 0 bases, leaving 9 bases between them. Germline loops: CDR1 MNHNY, CDR2 SVGAGI (reference sequence).

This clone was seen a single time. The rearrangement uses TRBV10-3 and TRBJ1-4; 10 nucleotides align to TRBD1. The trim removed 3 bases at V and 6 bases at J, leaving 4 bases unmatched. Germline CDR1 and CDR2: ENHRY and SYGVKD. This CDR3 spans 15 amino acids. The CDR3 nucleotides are TGTGCCATCAGTGATGCGGGGACAGGGGATGAAAAACTGTTTTTT. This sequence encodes CAISDAGTGDEKLFF.

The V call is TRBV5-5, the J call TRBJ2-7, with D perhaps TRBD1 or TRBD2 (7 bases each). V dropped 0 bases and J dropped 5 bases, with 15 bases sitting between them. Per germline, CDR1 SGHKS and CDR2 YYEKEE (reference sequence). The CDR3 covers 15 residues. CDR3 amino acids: CASSLAPGGVNEQYF. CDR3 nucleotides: TGTGCCAGCAGCTTGGCCCCAGGGGGGGTAAACGAGCAGTACTTC.

CDR3 nucleotide sequence: TGTGCCAGCTCATTGACTAGGCAAGAGACCCAGTACTTC. The encoded protein is CASSLTRQETQYF. This chain uses TRBV18 with TRBJ2-5; D may be TRBD2 (6 bases). The CDR3 spans 13 residues. Trimming stripped 5 bases from V and 2 bases from J, with 9 bases between. From germline, CDR1 is KGHSH and CDR2 LQKENI.

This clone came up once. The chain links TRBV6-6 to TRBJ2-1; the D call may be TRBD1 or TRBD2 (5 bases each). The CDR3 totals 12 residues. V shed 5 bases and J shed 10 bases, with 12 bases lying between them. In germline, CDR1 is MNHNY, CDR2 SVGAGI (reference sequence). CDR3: CASSTGTKEQFF. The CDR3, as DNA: TGTGCCAGCAGTACCGGGACCAAGGAGCAGTTCTTC.

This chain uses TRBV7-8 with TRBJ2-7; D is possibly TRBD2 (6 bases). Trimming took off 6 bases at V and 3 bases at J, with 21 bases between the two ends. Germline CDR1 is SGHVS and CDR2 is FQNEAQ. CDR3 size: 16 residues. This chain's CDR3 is CASSSYGSRSHYEQYF. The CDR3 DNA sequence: TGTGCCAGCAGTTCTTACGGGAGTCGGAGCCACTACGAGCAGTACTTC.

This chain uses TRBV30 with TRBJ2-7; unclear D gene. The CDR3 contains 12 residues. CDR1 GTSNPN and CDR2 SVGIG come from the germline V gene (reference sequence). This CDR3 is CSLWTSTYEQYF. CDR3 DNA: TGTTCCTTGTGGACGTCCACCTACGAGCAGTACTTC.

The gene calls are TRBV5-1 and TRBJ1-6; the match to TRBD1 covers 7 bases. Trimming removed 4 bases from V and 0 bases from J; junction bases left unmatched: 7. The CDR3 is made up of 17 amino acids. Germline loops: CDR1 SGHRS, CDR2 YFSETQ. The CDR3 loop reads CASSRQGVSSYNSPLHF. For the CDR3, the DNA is TGCGCCAGCAGCAGACAGGGAGTAAGCTCCTATAATTCACCCCTCCACTTT.

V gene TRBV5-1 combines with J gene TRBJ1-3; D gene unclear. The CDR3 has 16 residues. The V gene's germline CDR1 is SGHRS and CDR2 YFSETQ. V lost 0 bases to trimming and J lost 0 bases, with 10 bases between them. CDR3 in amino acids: CASSLVAGSSGNTIYF. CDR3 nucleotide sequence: TGCGCCAGCAGCTTGGTGGCGGGAAGCTCTGGAAACACCATATATTTT. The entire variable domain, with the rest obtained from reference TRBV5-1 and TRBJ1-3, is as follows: KAGVTQTPRYLIKTRGQQVTLSCSPISGHRSVSWYQQTPGQGLQFLFEYFSETQRNKGNFPGRFSGRQFSNSRSEMNVSTLELGDSALYLCASSLVAGSSGNTIYFGEGSWLTVV.

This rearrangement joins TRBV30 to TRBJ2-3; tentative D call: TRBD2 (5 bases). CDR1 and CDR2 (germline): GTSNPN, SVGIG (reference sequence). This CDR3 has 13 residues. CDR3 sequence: CAASGGSRDTQYF. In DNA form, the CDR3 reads TGTGCTGCCAGCGGAGGCTCACGAGATACGCAGTATTTT.

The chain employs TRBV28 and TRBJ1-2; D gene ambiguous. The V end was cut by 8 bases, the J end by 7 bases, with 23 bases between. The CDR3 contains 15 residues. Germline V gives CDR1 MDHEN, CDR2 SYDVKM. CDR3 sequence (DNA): TGTGCCAGCCACAGTCACCTCGAACGTCTATCTGGCTACACCTTC. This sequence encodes CASHSHLERLSGYTF.

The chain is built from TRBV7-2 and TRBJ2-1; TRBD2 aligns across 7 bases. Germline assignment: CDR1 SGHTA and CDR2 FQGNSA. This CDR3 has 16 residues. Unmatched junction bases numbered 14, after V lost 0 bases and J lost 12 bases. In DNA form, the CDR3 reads TGTGCCAGCAGCTTAGCGATTCCGGGAGGCCCTTCAGGGCAGTTCTTC. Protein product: CASSLAIPGGPSGQFF. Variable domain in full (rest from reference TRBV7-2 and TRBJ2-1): GAGVSQSPSNKVTEKGKDVELRCDPISGHTALYWYRQSLGQGLEFLIYFQGNSAPDKSGLPSDRFSAERTGGSVSTLTIQRTQQEDSAVYLCASSLAIPGGPSGQFFGPGTRLTVL.

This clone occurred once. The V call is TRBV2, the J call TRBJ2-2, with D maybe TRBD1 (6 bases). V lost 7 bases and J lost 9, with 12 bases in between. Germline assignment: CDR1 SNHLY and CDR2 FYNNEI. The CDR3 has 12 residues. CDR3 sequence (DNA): TGTGCCAGCAACAACAGGGCCAGGGAGCTGTTTTTT. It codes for CASNNRARELFF.

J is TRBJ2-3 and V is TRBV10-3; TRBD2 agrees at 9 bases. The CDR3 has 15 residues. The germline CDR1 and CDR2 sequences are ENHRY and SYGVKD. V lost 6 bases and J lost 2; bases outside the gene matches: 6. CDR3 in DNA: TGTGCCATCAGGAAAGGACTAGCGTACACAGATACGCAGTATTTT. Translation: CAIRKGLAYTDTQYF.

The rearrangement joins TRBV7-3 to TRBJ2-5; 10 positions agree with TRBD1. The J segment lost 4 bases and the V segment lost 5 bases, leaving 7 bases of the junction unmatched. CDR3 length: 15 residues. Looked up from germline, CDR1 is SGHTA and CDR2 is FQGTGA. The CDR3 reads CASSPGTGVVETQYF. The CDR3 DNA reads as TGTGCCAGCAGCCCCGGGACAGGGGTTGTAGAGACCCAGTACTTC.

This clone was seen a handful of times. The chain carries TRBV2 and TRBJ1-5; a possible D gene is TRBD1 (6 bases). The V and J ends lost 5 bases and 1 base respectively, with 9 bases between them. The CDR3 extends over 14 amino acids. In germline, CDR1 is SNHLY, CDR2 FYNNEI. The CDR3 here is CASSFGQSNQPQHF. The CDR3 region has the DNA TGTGCCAGCAGTTTTGGACAGAGCAATCAGCCCCAGCATTTT.

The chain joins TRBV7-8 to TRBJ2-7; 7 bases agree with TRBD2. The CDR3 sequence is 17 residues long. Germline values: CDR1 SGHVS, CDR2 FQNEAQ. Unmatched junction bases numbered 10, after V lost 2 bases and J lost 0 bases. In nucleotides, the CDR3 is TGTGCCAGCAGCTTATTAGGGACTACCTTAAGCTCCTACGAGCAGTACTTC. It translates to CASSLLGTTLSSYEQYF.

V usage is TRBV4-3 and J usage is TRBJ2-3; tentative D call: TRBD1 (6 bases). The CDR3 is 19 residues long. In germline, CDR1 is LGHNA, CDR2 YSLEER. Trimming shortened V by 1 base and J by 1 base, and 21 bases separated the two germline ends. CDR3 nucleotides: TGCGCCAGCAGCCAAGCCTCCCAGGGGCGGCAGATACGCACAGATACGCAGTATTTT. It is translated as CASSQASQGRQIRTDTQYF.